A selection of T cell receptor beta chains follows, all from one sample in a study of blood T cell repertoires in COVID-19. Clones were read by immunoSEQ multiplex PCR, and TCRdb kept only the in-frame ones, dropping some. This sample has approximately 240,000 clones; around 82% occur once, and the top ten carry 4.9%. Sequenced input: peripheral blood. All receptors derive from a woman aged 80 or over with active or convalescent COVID-19. Both conserved end residues are part of each CDR3. A D gene is named only where the DNA matches it firmly. Expanded clones are given a class, and other clones once, few, many or no size at all.

NA,NA,TRBJ2-7,TRBV19,TGTGCCAGTAGTTACGGGACATCAGCCTACGAGCAGTACTTC,CASSYGTSAYEQYF
NA,NA,TRBJ1-2,TRBV19,TGTGCCACCTCCCGTTTGCGGACGGGGGGCTACACCTTC,CATSRLRTGGYTF
NA,NA,TRBJ1-2,TRBV3-1/TRBV3-2,TGTGCCAGCAGCCTACCGGGACACAGCTATGGCTACACCTTC,CASSLPGHSYGYTF
NA,NA,TRBJ2-1,TRBV4-2,TGTGCCAGCAGCCAAGAGGGGGGGCCCTACAATGAGCAGTTCTTC,CASSQEGGPYNEQFF
NA,TRBD1,TRBJ1-4,TRBV15,TGTGCCACCAGCAGAGACCGTGGGGACAGGGGGCATGAAAAACTGTTTTTT,CATSRDRGDRGHEKLFF
few,NA,TRBJ1-6,TRBV5-1,TGCGCCAGCACCGACGGTCAAGGGGGAAATTCACCCCTCCACTTT,CASTDGQGGNSPLHF
NA,NA,TRBJ2-4,TRBV28,TGTGCCAGCAGCACCTACGGGGTCGTCTTCCAAAACATTCAGTACTTC,CASSTYGVVFQNIQYF
NA,TRBD1,TRBJ2-1,TRBV5-5,TGTGCCAGCAGCTTACGGACAGGGGATAATGAGCAGTTCTTC,CASSLRTGDNEQFF
few,NA,TRBJ1-4,TRBV2,TGTGCCAGCACCCAGGGGTCGGCTAATGAAAAACTGTTTTTT,CASTQGSANEKLFF
few,TRBD1,TRBJ1-1,TRBV3-1/TRBV3-2,TGTGCCAGCAGCCAAGAAAGACAGGGGGGAGCTTTCTTT,CASSQERQGGAFF
NA,NA,TRBJ1-4,TRBV2,TGTGCCAGCAGAGAGGATCGGGGGGGGTATGAAAAACTGTTTTTT,CASREDRGGYEKLFF
NA,NA,TRBJ2-2,TRBV5-1,TGCGCCAGCAGCTTGGGCCCCGGAGGGGTCTCCGGGGAGCTGTTTTTT,CASSLGPGGVSGELFF
NA,TRBD1,TRBJ1-5,TRBV30,TGTGCCTGGAGTGGGACAGGGCGAGGAAGCAATCAGCCCCAGCATTTT,CAWSGTGRGSNQPQHF
NA,TRBD1,TRBJ2-5,TRBV5-1,TGCGCCAGCGCAGGGGGTGCCCAAGAGACCCAGTACTTC,CASAGGAQETQYF
NA,TRBD1,TRBJ2-6,TRBV28,TGTGCCAGCCTGGGGACAGGATCCCCCTCTGGGGCCAACGTCCTGACTTTC,CASLGTGSPSGANVLTF
NA,NA,TRBJ1-5,TRBV28,TGTGCCAGCAGTTTATTACACAATAGCAATCAGCCCCAGCATTTT,CASSLLHNSNQPQHF
NA,NA,TRBJ2-5,TRBV29-1,TGCAGCGTTGATTCCCGATCCGGAGTGGCCCAGTACTTC,CSVDSRSGVAQYF
NA,TRBD2,TRBJ2-3,TRBV4-2,TGTGCCAGCCAGCGGGGGCCACTCACAGATACGCAGTATTTT,CASQRGPLTDTQYF
NA,NA,TRBJ2-7,TRBV28,TGTGCCAGCAGTCCCCCGCGCCAAGGGGCCTACGAGCAGTACTTC,CASSPPRQGAYEQYF
once,NA,TRBJ1-1,TRBV6-2/TRBV6-3,TGTGCCAGCAGCCCTCGGGTATCCAGCACTGAAGCTTTCTTT,CASSPRVSSTEAFF
NA,TRBD2,TRBJ2-1,TRBV14,TGTGCCAGCAGCCGAATGGGACTAGGAACTGAGCAGTTCTTC,CASSRMGLGTEQFF
once,TRBD2,TRBJ2-3,TRBV5-1,TGCGCCAGCAGCTCAGGACTAGCGGGAGGGCGGGATACGCAGTATTTT,CASSSGLAGGRDTQYF
NA,NA,TRBJ2-7,TRBV11-2,TGTGCCAGCAGCTTAGCGGCTAGCGATCAGTACGAGCAGTACTTC,CASSLAASDQYEQYF
once,NA,TRBJ1-1,TRBV3-1/TRBV3-2,TGTGCCAGCAGCCAAACTAATCTAAACACTGAAGCTTTCTTT,CASSQTNLNTEAFF
NA,TRBD2,TRBJ2-7,TRBV7-7,TGTGCTAGCAGCGCGCCCCTCCCAAATAGCGGGAGCTACGAGCAGTACTTC,CASSAPLPNSGSYEQYF
NA,NA,TRBJ1-1,TRBV7-9,TGTGCCAGCAGCCTCGATGGGCCCCTAGCTTTCTTT,CASSLDGPLAFF
NA,NA,TRBJ2-2,TRBV30,TGTGCCTGGAGTAAGAGCGGGCTGAACACCGGGGAGCTGTTTTTT,CAWSKSGLNTGELFF
NA,NA,TRBJ2-4,TRBV28,TGTGCCAGCAGTTTAAGGGACAGGAGTTGGGGGAGGGCCCAAAACATTCAGTACTTC,CASSLRDRSWGRAQNIQYF
once,TRBD2,TRBJ2-1,TRBV4-1,TGCGCCAGCAGCCCGAGACTAGCGGGGTACAATGAGCAGTTCTTC,CASSPRLAGYNEQFF
NA,NA,TRBJ1-5,TRBV9,TGTGCCAGCAGCCCCGGGGGCAATCAGCCCCAGCATTTT,CASSPGGNQPQHF
NA,TRBD1,TRBJ1-1,TRBV15,TGTGCCACCAGCAGATCCTGGACAGGGGGAACTGAAGCTTTCTTT,CATSRSWTGGTEAFF
NA,TRBD1,TRBJ2-3,TRBV7-2,TGTGCCAGCAGCTTTAGACAGGGGCAGGGGCATACGCAGTATTTT,CASSFRQGQGHTQYF
NA,TRBD1,TRBJ2-3,TRBV6-4,TGTGCCAGCAGTCCGGACAGGTCTAGCACAGATACGCAGTATTTT,CASSPDRSSTDTQYF
NA,TRBD1,TRBJ1-2,TRBV2,TGTGCCAGCAGTTGGGACAGGGGATCTTCAGGCTACACCTTC,CASSWDRGSSGYTF
NA,NA,TRBJ1-1,TRBV28,TGTGCCAGCAGCCCCGCGGGGGGGATCCGGGCTTTCTTT,CASSPAGGIRAFF
NA,TRBD2,TRBJ2-7,TRBV18,TGTGCCAGCTCACCATCGGCGGGGGAGAGCTACGAGCAGTACTTC,CASSPSAGESYEQYF
NA,NA,TRBJ2-2,TRBV19,TGTGCCAGTAAATTAGGACTGGCTTTAACCGGGGAGCTGTTTTTT,CASKLGLALTGELFF
NA,TRBD1,TRBJ1-2,TRBV2,TGTGCCAGCAGTGAGGGACAGGGGGTGATTGGCTACACCTTC,CASSEGQGVIGYTF
NA,NA,TRBJ1-2,TRBV28,TGTGCCAGCAGTTTTGGTGGACTTGGCTACACCTTC,CASSFGGLGYTF
NA,NA,TRBJ2-1,TRBV7-9,TGTGCCAGCAGCTTAGTAATGAGAGGACAGGAGCAGTTCTTC,CASSLVMRGQEQFF
NA,NA,TRBJ2-2,TRBV30,TGTGCCTGGAGTGTCGGAGAACTAGCGAACACCGGGGAGCTGTTTTTT,CAWSVGELANTGELFF
NA,NA,TRBJ1-1,TRBV12-3/TRBV12-4,TGTGCCAGCTGGCGGGGCTTATACACTGAAGCTTTCTTT,CASWRGLYTEAFF
NA,NA,TRBJ1-4,TRBV3-1/TRBV3-2,TGTGCCAGCAGCCAAGGAGGTCAGATCAATGAAAAACTGTTTTTT,CASSQGGQINEKLFF
NA,NA,TRBJ2-6,TRBV19,TGTGCCAGTAGTATCCGGACGATAGGGGGTTCTGGGGCCAACGTCCTGACTTTC,CASSIRTIGGSGANVLTF
NA,NA,TRBJ1-6,TRBV3-1/TRBV3-2,TGTGCCAGCAGCCAAGCTGGGGTGGGAGTACAGACACCCCTCCACTTT,CASSQAGVGVQTPLHF
NA,NA,TRBJ1-2,TRBV19,TGTGCCAGTAGTAAGGAACCGGGAGTGGGCCTCAACTATGGCTACACCTTC,CASSKEPGVGLNYGYTF
once,NA,TRBJ2-2,TRBV24-1,TGTGCCACCAGTGATCTTACAGGGTTCGCCGGGGAGCTGTTTTTT,CATSDLTGFAGELFF
NA,NA,TRBJ1-6,TRBV12-3/TRBV12-4,TGTGCCAGCAGTTTTCAGGGTTATTCACCCCTCCACTTT,CASSFQGYSPLHF
NA,NA,TRBJ1-1,TRBV19,TGTGCCAGTAGTATTTCCACACTGAACACTGAAGCTTTCTTT,CASSISTLNTEAFF
NA,NA,TRBJ1-2,TRBV6-1,TGTGCCAGCAGTCCCGACAGACTCTATGGCTACACCTTC,CASSPDRLYGYTF
NA,TRBD2,TRBJ2-1,TRBV11-3,TGTGCCAGCAGCCCTCGATTCGCTAGCGGGACGAATGAGCAGTTCTTC,CASSPRFASGTNEQFF
once,NA,TRBJ1-4,TRBV5-1,TGCGCCAGCAGCGACCCGGGACTACGACTGTTTTTT,CASSDPGLRLFF
NA,TRBD2,TRBJ2-5,TRBV19,TGTGCCAGTAGTGATCTAGCGGGGCCTGGCGAGACCCAGTACTTC,CASSDLAGPGETQYF
NA,NA,TRBJ2-2,TRBV12-3/TRBV12-4,TGTGCCAGCAGGCGTCGGGACACCGGGGAGCTGTTTTTT,CASRRRDTGELFF